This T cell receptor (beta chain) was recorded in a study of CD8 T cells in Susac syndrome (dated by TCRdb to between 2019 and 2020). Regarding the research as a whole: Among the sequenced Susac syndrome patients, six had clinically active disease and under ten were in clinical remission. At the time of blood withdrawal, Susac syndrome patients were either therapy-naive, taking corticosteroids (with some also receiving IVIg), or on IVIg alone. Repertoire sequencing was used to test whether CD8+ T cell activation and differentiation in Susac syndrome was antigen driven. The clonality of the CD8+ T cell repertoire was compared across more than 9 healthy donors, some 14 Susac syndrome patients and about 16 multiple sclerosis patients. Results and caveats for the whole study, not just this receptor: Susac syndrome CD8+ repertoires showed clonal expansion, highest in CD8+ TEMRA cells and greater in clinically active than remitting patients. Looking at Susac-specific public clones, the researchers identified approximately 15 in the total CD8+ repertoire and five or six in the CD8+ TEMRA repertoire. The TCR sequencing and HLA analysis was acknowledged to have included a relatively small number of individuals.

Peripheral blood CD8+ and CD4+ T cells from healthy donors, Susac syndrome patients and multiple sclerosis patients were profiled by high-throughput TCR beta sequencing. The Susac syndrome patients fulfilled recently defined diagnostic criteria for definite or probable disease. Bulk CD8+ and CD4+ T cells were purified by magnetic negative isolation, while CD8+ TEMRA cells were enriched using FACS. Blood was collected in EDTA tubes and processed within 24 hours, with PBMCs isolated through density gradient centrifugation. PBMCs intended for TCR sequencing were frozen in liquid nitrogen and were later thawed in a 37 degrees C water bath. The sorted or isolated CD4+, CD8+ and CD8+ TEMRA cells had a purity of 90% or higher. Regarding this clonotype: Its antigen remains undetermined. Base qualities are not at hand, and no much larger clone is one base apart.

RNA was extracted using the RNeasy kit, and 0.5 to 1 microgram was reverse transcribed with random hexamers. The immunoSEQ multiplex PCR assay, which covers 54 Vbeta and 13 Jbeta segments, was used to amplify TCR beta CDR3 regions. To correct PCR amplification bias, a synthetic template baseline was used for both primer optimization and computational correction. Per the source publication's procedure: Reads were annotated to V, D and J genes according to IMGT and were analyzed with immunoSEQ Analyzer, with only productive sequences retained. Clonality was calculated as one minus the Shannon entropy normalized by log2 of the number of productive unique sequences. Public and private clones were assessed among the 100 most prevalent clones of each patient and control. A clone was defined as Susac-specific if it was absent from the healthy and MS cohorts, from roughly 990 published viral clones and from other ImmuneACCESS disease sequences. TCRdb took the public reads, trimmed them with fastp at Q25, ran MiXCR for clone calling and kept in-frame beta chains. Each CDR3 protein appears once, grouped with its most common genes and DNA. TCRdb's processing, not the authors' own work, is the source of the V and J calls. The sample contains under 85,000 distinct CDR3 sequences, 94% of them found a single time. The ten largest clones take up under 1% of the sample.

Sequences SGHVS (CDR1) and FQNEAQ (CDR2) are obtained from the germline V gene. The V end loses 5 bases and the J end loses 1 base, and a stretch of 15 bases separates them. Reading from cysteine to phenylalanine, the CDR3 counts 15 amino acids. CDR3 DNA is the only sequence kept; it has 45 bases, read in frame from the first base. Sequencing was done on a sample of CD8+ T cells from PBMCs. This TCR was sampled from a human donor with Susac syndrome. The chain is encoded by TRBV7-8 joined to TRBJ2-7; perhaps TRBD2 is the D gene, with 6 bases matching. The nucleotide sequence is TGTGCCAGCAGCCCGGACGTGGGGGGATCCTACGAGCAGTACTTC. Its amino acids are CASSPDVGGSYEQYF.